This TCR beta chain emerged from a study of T cells in Graves' hyperthyroidism and ophthalmopathy. Study-wide results and limits: Model-based prediction identified ophthalmopathy a median about 7 months prior to its onset. Expanded thyroid clonotypes (above 0.001) were mostly also found in blood.

There are many counts of this clonotype. What it binds is unknown. Patients were excluded because of uncontrolled infection, other autoimmune disease, pregnancy or lactation. Germline CDR1 KGHSH, CDR2 LQKENI. The CDR3 is made up of 13 amino acids. The V and J ends lost 2 bases and 1 base respectively, with 6 bases between them. The source material, RNA transcripts, was used to amplify TCR beta CDR3 regions. The HTBI primer set drove a first-round RT-PCR of the TCR CDR3. Via MiXCR, TCRdb re-called the multiplex PCR reads, giving one row per CDR3 protein. The sample shows 40,000 or so distinct CDR3 sequences, around half of them seen only once.

The chain couples TRBV18 to TRBJ2-7; the D gene is possibly TRBD1 (5 bases). Material for sequencing was blood. The TCR comes from a woman in her forties or fifties with Graves' hyperthyroidism that later progressed to Graves' ophthalmopathy. CDR3: CASSPRQSYEQYF. CDR3 coding DNA: TGTGCCAGCTCACCAAGACAGTCCTACGAGCAGTACTTC.